The rows below give T cell receptor beta chains drawn from one sample of a study of blood T cell repertoires in COVID-19. Some clones are missing from TCRdb's copy, which holds only in-frame ones; the method was immunoSEQ multiplex PCR. Among under 75,000 clones, roughly nine tenths were seen once, and the ten largest hold about 7.4%. The source material was peripheral blood. These receptors were taken from a man aged 50-60 years with active COVID-19. Both conserved end residues are part of each CDR3. The D gene is left open where the match is weak. Not every row has a clone size; where given, it reads once, few, many or a size class.

J | size | V | D | CDR3 | DNA
TRBJ2-1 | - | TRBV11-2 | - | CASSSTAGWGYNEQFF | TGTGCCAGCAGCTCTACTGCGGGGTGGGGGTACAATGAGCAGTTCTTC
TRBJ2-2 | - | TRBV7-8 | TRBD1 | CASSLVRGRRAGELFF | TGTGCCAGCAGCTTAGTAAGGGGGCGAAGGGCCGGGGAGCTGTTTTTT
TRBJ2-1 | - | TRBV10-3 | - | CAAQGGNNEQFF | TGTGCCGCCCAGGGGGGAAACAATGAGCAGTTCTTC
TRBJ2-2 | - | TRBV5-1 | - | CASSLREGAGELFF | TGCGCCAGCAGCTTGCGAGAGGGGGCCGGGGAGCTGTTTTTT
TRBJ1-2 | - | TRBV18 | TRBD1 | CASSPWTGGAGYGYTF | TGTGCCAGCTCACCTTGGACAGGGGGCGCCGGCTATGGCTACACCTTC
TRBJ1-2 | - | TRBV19 | TRBD1 | CASSLVGTGSYGYTF | TGTGCCAGTAGCCTCGTCGGGACAGGCTCCTATGGCTACACCTTC
TRBJ1-4 | - | TRBV18 | - | CASSPRILQGGEKLFF | TGTGCCAGCTCACCACGTATCCTCCAGGGAGGGGAAAAACTGTTTTTT
TRBJ2-2 | - | TRBV7-6 | TRBD1 | CASRPTGGNTGELFF | TGTGCCAGCAGGCCAACAGGGGGCAACACCGGGGAGCTGTTTTTT
TRBJ2-3 | - | TRBV6-4 | TRBD2 | CASSDTGEGDTQYF | TGTGCCAGCAGTGACACCGGGGAGGGAGATACGCAGTATTTT
TRBJ2-7 | - | TRBV29-1 | TRBD1 | CSVVDRPVGEQYF | TGCAGCGTGGTGGACAGGCCCGTGGGGGAGCAGTACTTC
TRBJ2-7 | - | TRBV6-5 | - | CASSYKGGEYF | TGTGCCAGCAGTTATAAAGGGGGGGAGTACTTC
TRBJ1-2 | - | TRBV15 | - | CATSSPPNYGYTF | TGTGCCACCAGCAGTCCTCCTAACTATGGCTACACCTTC
TRBJ1-6 | - | TRBV11-2 | - | CASSPNEATYSPLHF | TGTGCCAGCAGCCCTAACGAGGCCACTTATTCACCCCTCCACTTT
TRBJ1-1 | once | TRBV6-6 | TRBD1 | CASSRDSVNTEAFF | TGTGCCAGCAGTCGGGACAGCGTGAACACTGAAGCTTTCTTT
TRBJ2-3 | once | TRBV3-1/TRBV3-2 | - | CASSDHPTGADTQYF | TGTGCCAGCAGCGACCACCCCACGGGGGCAGATACGCAGTATTTT
TRBJ1-1 | - | TRBV6-6 | TRBD1 | CASSRTGNTEAFF | TGTGCCAGCAGCCGGACAGGAAACACTGAAGCTTTCTTT
TRBJ2-1 | - | TRBV7-3 | TRBD2 | CASSFTSGGAHEQFF | TGTGCCAGCAGCTTTACTAGCGGGGGGGCCCATGAGCAGTTCTTC
TRBJ1-1 | - | TRBV6-5 | - | CASSYIGGTEAFF | TGTGCCAGCAGTTATATAGGCGGGACTGAAGCTTTCTTT
TRBJ1-2 | - | TRBV5-1 | - | CASRAGENYGYTF | TGCGCCAGCAGGGCGGGGGAGAACTATGGCTACACCTTC
TRBJ1-1 | - | TRBV7-6 | TRBD1 | CASSPWTGWDTEAFF | TGTGCCAGCAGCCCTTGGACAGGGTGGGACACTGAAGCTTTCTTT
TRBJ2-7 | - | TRBV7-8 | TRBD1 | CASRSSGGGASYEQYF | TGTGCCAGCAGGTCATCAGGGGGCGGAGCGTCCTACGAGCAGTACTTC
TRBJ1-5 | - | TRBV9 | - | CASSVVSRHSNQPQHF | TGTGCCAGCAGCGTAGTTTCCAGACACAGCAATCAGCCCCAGCATTTT
TRBJ2-1 | - | TRBV9 | TRBD2 | CASSSGTSGGAEEEQFF | TGTGCCAGCAGCTCCGGGACTAGCGGGGGGGCGGAGGAAGAGCAGTTCTTC
TRBJ1-2 | - | TRBV29-1 | - | CSAWTVTSYGYTF | TGCAGCGCCTGGACAGTCACCTCCTATGGCTACACCTTC
TRBJ2-3 | - | TRBV7-9 | - | CASSLGGGATQYF | TGTGCCAGCAGCTTGGGAGGGGGGGCTACGCAGTATTTT
TRBJ2-3 | - | TRBV5-8 | - | CASSLLGTDTQYF | TGTGCCAGCAGCTTGCTCGGCACAGATACGCAGTATTTT